These 11 T cell receptor beta chains share one sample of origin, sequenced in a study of shared clonotypes between healthy human individuals. Clones were read by immunoSEQ multiplex PCR, and TCRdb kept only the in-frame ones, dropping some. The data hold 2 million to 2.5 million clones, with over 85% observed a single time. What was sequenced was naive CD4+ T cells from PBMCs. The subset: CD45RA+ positively selected. These receptors were taken from a man aged 18 to 30 in good health. Some clones in this sample may be carry-over from other donors' samples.

The chain is built from TRBV2 and TRBJ2-7; D is unclear. V was shortened by 5 bases and J by 0 bases, with 11 bases between the two germline ends. Looked up from germline, CDR1 is SNHLY and CDR2 is FYNNEI. The CDR3 sequence is 14 residues long. CDR3 nucleotides: TGTGCCAGCAGTCGTACGGAGAGCTCCTACGAGCAGTACTTC. This translates into CASSRTESSYEQYF.

V is TRBV15 and J is TRBJ1-1; D gene ambiguous. Trimming took 3 bases from V and 7 from J, leaving 6 bases between them. The CDR3 has 11 amino acids. The germline V gene has CDR1 LNHNV and CDR2 YYDKDF (reference sequence). The chain's CDR3 is CATSREGEAFF. The CDR3 region has the DNA TGTGCCACCAGCAGGGAGGGTGAAGCTTTCTTT.

The chain has TRBV25-1 and TRBJ1-1; D remains unclear. Trimming took off 8 bases at V and 1 base at J, with 11 bases between the two ends. This CDR3 region has 13 residues. Germline assignment: CDR1 MGHDK and CDR2 SYGVNS. CDR3 sequence: CASLGRGNTEAFF. As DNA, the CDR3 is TGTGCCAGCCTAGGCCGGGGGAACACTGAAGCTTTCTTT.

The chain recombines TRBV4-2 with TRBJ2-3; D is perhaps TRBD2 (7 bases). The CDR3 consists of 16 residues. V lost 3 bases to trimming and J lost 5 bases, with 18 bases between them. Germline V lookup: CDR1 LGHNA, CDR2 YNFKEQ. CDR3 sequence: CASSQGAGGGGDTQYF. CDR3 bases: TGTGCCAGCAGCCAGGGGGCTGGGGGAGGGGGAGATACGCAGTATTTT.

The chain joins TRBV7-2 to TRBJ2-3; D gene uncertain. Between the trimmed V and J ends, which lost 1 base and 10 bases, there was a span of 12 bases. Germline V CDR1 and CDR2: SGHTA, FQGNSA. This CDR3 spans 13 amino acids. The CDR3 reads CASSLGRPTAQYF. CDR3 coding DNA: TGTGCCAGCAGCTTAGGACGACCCACTGCGCAGTATTTT.

The CDR3 region is CASSSQAGGTYNEQFF. Written as DNA, the CDR3 is TGTGCCAGCAGTTCCCAAGCGGGAGGGACCTACAATGAGCAGTTCTTC. This chain links TRBV6-5 with TRBJ2-1, with 10 bases aligning to TRBD2. Trimming cost V 4 bases and J 2 bases; bases outside gene matches: 5. This CDR3 comprises 16 residues. The germline V gene has CDR1 MNHEY and CDR2 SVGAGI.

The chain links TRBV7-9 to TRBJ1-2, with 9 bases aligning to TRBD1. Per the germline V gene, CDR1 is SEHNR and CDR2 is FQNEAQ (reference sequence). This CDR3 comprises 13 residues. V lost 3 bases and J lost 6; bases outside the gene matches: 2. CDR3: CASSFRQGDGYTF. CDR3 coding DNA: TGTGCCAGCAGCTTCCGACAGGGGGATGGCTACACCTTC.

J is TRBJ2-3 and V is TRBV10-3; D is possibly TRBD1 (5 bases). The CDR3 contains 15 residues. Trimming removed 6 bases from V and 0 bases from J, with 13 bases in between. Germline V gene lookup returns CDR1 ENHRY and CDR2 SYGVKD. The CDR3 sequence: CAIRENRLSTDTQYF. The DNA of the CDR3 is TGTGCCATCAGAGAAAACAGGCTTAGCACAGATACGCAGTATTTT.

V gene TRBV27 combines with J gene TRBJ2-7, with TRBD2 identical over 8 bases. The V gene end was trimmed by 6 bases and the J gene end by 2 bases; junction bases not matched to a gene: 9. The germline V gene encodes CDR1 MNHEY and CDR2 SMNVEV (reference sequence). The CDR3 has 15 residues. CDR3 in DNA: TGTGCCAGCAGGTTGACGGGACTAGAGGCCTACGAGCAGTACTTC. Translation: CASRLTGLEAYEQYF.

The chain's CDR3 is CASMGGYNEQFF. The CDR3 DNA reads TGTGCCAGCATGGGGGGCTACAATGAGCAGTTCTTC. The chain carries TRBV7-9 and TRBJ2-1, with a possible D match to TRBD2 (6 bases). Germline V CDR1 and CDR2: SEHNR, FQNEAQ (reference sequence). This CDR3 contains 12 residues. The V end was cut by 7 bases, the J end by 3 bases, with 7 bases between.

The chain carries TRBV27 and TRBJ2-2; D may be TRBD2 (6 bases). The germline gives CDR1 MNHEY, CDR2 SMNVEV (reference sequence). V was clipped by 7 bases and J by 0 bases, with 21 bases between them. The CDR3 extends over 18 amino acids. CDR3 region: CASMGWGVPTTNTGELFF. CDR3 nucleotides: TGTGCCAGCATGGGTTGGGGGGTCCCCACAACGAACACCGGGGAGCTGTTTTTT.